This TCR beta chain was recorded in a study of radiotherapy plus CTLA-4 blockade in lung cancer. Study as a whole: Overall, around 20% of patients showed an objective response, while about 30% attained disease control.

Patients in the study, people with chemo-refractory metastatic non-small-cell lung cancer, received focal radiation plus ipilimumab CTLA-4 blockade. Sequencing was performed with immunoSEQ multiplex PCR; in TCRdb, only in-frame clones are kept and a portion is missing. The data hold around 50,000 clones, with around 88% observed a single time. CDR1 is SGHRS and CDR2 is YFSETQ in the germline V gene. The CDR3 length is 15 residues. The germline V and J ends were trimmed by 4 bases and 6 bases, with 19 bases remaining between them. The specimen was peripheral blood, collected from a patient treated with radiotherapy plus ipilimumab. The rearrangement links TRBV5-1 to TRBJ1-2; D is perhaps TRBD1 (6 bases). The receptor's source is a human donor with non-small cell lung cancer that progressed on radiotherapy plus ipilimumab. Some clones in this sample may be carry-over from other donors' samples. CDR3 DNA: TGCGCCAGCAGCGTCACCGGGACAAGTTTTGATGGCTACACCTTC. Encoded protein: CASSVTGTSFDGYTF.